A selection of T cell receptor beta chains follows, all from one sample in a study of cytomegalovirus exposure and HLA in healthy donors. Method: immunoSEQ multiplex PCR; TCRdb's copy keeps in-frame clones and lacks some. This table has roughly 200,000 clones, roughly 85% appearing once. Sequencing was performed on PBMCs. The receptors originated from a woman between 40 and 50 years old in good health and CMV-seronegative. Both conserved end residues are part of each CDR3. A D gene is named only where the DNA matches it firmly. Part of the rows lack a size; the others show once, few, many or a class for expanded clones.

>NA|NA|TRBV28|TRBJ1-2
TGTGCCAGCAGTTTACCGCGGGCACGCGGGAGTGGCTACACCTTC
CASSLPRARGSGYTF
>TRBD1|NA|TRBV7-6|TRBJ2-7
TGTGCCAGCAGCTTAGCTGGACCTACAGGGGAGCGCTCCTACGAGCAGTACTTC
CASSLAGPTGERSYEQYF
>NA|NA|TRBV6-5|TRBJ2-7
TGTGCCAGCAGTTACACGCCGGGAAAGGGGGCCTACGAGCAGTACTTC
CASSYTPGKGAYEQYF
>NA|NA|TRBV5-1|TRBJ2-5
TGCGCCAGCAGCCTGGAACCCGCAGGGAAGTACCAAGAGACCCAGTACTTC
CASSLEPAGKYQETQYF
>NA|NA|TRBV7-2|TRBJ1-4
TGTGCCAGCAGCTTACACAGGGTAGTAGGGGCTTATAATGAAAAACTGTTTTTT
CASSLHRVVGAYNEKLFF
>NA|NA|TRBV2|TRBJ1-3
TGTGCCAGCAGTGTCGAGGTAACCTCTGGAAACACCATATATTTT
CASSVEVTSGNTIYF
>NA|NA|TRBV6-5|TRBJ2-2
TGTGCCAGCAGTTACTCTCTGGGGGCGTTCGGGGAGCTGTTTTTT
CASSYSLGAFGELFF
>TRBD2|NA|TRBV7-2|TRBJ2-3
TGTGCCAGCAGCCCGCGACTAGCGGGAGTCCTTGATACGCAGTATTTT
CASSPRLAGVLDTQYF
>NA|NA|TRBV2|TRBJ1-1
TGTGCCAGCAGTGACCTCCAGGGGTTAAGCCCCACGTGGCAAGCTTTCTTT
CASSDLQGLSPTWQAFF
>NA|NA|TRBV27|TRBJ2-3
TGTGCCAGCAGTTTCATCGGGAAGGCAGAGGGCACAGATACGCAGTATTTT
CASSFIGKAEGTDTQYF
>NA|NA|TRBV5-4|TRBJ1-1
TGTGCCAGCAGCTTGGGGCGGGTGGTGAACACTGAAGCTTTCTTT
CASSLGRVVNTEAFF
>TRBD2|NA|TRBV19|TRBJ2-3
TGTGCCAGTAGTATAGAGGGGGGGAGAGGAGATACGCAGTATTTT
CASSIEGGRGDTQYF
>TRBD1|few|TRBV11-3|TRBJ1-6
TGTGCCAGCACCGAGGGACAGGGGGCCGGTAATTCACCCCTCCACTTT
CASTEGQGAGNSPLHF
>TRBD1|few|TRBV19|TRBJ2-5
TGTGCCAGTAGTATAATACAGGGGTCAGAGACCCAGTACTTC
CASSIIQGSETQYF
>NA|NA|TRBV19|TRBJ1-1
TGTGCCAGTAGTATAGGCCCAATCGGAGGGAACACTGAAGCTTTCTTT
CASSIGPIGGNTEAFF
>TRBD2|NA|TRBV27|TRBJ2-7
TGTGCCAGCAGTTCAAGCGGGGGGGCGACCTACGAGCAGTACTTC
CASSSSGGATYEQYF
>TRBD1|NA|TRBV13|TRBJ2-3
TGTGCCAGCAGCCAAGGACAGGGTACAGATACGCAGTATTTT
CASSQGQGTDTQYF
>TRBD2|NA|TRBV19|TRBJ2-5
TGTGCCAGTAGTACTTCAACTAGCGGACAAGAGACCCAGTACTTC
CASSTSTSGQETQYF
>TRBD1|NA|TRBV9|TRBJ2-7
TGTGCCAGCAGCGAGGCCCCTCAGGGGGCGCTCGAGGTCGAGCAGTACTTC
CASSEAPQGALEVEQYF
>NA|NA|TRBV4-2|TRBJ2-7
TGTGCCAGCAGCCAAGATAGGACTACTCTGAACGAGCAGTACTTC
CASSQDRTTLNEQYF
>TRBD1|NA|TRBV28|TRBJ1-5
TGTGCCAGCAGAACCCTCCTGACAGGGGGTAGCAATCAGCCCCAGCATTTT
CASRTLLTGGSNQPQHF
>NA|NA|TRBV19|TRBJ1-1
TGTGCCAGTAGTATAAGAGGAAATGCAGCTTTCTTT
CASSIRGNAAFF
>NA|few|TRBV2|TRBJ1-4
TGTGCCAGCAGCCCGGGGAGGGGTGAAAAACTGTTTTTT
CASSPGRGEKLFF
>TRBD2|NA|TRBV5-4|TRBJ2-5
TGTGCCAGCAGCCTTAGCGGGGCCGACCAAGAGACCCAATACTTC
CASSLSGADQETQYF
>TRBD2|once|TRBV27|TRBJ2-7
TGTGCCAGCAGTTGGAAACTAGCGGGCCGCGAGCAGTACTTC
CASSWKLAGREQYF
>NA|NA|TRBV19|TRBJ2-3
TGTGCCAGTAGTGCATCACTGGATACGCAGTATTTT
CASSASLDTQYF
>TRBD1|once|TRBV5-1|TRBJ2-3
TGCGCCAGCAGCTTCCGGGACAGATCCTCAGATACGCAGTATTTT
CASSFRDRSSDTQYF
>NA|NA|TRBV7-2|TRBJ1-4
TGTGCCAGCAGCCCCATGGGGGCGGAATCAAATGAAAAACTGTTTTTT
CASSPMGAESNEKLFF
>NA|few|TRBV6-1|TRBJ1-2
TGTGCCAGCAGTGCCACAGACTATGGCTACACCTTC
CASSATDYGYTF
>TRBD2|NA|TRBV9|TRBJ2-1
TGTGCCAGCAGCGACCAGACTAGCGGGGCCAAGTACAATGAGCAGTTCTTC
CASSDQTSGAKYNEQFF
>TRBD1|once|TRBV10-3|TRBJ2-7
TGTGCCATCAGTTGGGACAGCCACTCCTACGAGCAGTACTTC
CAISWDSHSYEQYF
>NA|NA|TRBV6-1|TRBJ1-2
TGTGCCAGCAGTGAAGTCGGGGGTCGTGGCTACACCTTC
CASSEVGGRGYTF
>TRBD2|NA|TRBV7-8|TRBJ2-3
TGTGCCAGCAGCCGGCTAGCGGATAGCACAGATACGCAGTATTTT
CASSRLADSTDTQYF
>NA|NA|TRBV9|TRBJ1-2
TGTGCCAGCAGCTCCACAGGGCCGTCCTATGGCTACACCTTC
CASSSTGPSYGYTF
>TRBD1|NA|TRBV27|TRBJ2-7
TGTGCCAGCAGGGACAGGGGGGGACTCGACTACGAGCAGTACTTC
CASRDRGGLDYEQYF
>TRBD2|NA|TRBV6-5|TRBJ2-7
TGTGCCAGCAGTTACTCGAACGGGGGGGCCGGCGAGCAGTACTTC
CASSYSNGGAGEQYF
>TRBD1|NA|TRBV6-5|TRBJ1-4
TGTGCCAGCACCAGAGGACAGGGGGAAGAAAAACTGTTTTTT
CASTRGQGEEKLFF